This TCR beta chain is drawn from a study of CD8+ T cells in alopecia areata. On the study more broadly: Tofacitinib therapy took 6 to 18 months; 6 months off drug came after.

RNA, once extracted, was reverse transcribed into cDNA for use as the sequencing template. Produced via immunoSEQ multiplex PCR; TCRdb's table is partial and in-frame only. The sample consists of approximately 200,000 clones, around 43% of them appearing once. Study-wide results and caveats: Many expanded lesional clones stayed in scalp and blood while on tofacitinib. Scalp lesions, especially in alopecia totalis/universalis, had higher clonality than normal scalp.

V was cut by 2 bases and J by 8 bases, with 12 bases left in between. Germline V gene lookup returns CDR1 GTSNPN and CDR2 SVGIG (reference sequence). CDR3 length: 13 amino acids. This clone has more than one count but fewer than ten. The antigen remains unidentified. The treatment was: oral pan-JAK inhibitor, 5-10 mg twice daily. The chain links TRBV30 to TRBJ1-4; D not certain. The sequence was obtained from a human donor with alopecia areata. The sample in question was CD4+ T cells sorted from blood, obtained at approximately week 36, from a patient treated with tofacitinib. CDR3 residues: CAWSPQTGEKLFF. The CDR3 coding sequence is TGTGCCTGGAGTCCACAAACGGGGGAAAAACTGTTTTTT.